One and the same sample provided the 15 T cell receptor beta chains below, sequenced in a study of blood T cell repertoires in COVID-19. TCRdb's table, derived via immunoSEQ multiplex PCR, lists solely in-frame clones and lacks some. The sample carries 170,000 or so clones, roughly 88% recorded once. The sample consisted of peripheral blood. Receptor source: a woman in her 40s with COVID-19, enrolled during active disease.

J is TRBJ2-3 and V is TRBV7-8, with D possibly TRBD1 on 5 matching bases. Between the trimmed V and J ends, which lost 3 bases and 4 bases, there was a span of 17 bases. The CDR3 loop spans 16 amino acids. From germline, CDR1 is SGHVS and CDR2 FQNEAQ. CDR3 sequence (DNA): TGTGCCAGCAGCTTCCTCCCGCAGGGTAATGCAGATACGCAGTATTTT. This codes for CASSFLPQGNADTQYF.

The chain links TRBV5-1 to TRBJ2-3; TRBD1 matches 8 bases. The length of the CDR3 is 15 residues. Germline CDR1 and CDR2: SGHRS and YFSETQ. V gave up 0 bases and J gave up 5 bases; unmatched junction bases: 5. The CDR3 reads CASSLGTGLGDTQYF. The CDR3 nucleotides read TGCGCCAGCAGCTTGGGGACAGGGCTAGGAGATACGCAGTATTTT.

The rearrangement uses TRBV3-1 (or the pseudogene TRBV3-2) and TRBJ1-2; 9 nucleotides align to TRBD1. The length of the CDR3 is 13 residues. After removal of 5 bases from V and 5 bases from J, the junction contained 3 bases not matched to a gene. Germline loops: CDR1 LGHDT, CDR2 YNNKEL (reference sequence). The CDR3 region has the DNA TGTGCCAGCAGCTTCGGACAGGGGTATGGCTACACCTTC. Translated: CASSFGQGYGYTF.

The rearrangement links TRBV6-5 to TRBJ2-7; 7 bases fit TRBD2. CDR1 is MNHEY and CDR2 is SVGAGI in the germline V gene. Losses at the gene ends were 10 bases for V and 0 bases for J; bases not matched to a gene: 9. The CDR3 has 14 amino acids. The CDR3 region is CATRGRVDSYEQYF. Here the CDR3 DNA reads TGTGCCACACGGGGGAGGGTAGACTCCTACGAGCAGTACTTC.

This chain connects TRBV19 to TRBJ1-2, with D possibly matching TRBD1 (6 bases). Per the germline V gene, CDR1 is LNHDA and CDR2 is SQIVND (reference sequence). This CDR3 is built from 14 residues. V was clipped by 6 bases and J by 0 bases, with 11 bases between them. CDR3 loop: CASSPQGPNYGYTF. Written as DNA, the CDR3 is TGTGCCAGTAGCCCACAGGGACCTAACTATGGCTACACCTTC.

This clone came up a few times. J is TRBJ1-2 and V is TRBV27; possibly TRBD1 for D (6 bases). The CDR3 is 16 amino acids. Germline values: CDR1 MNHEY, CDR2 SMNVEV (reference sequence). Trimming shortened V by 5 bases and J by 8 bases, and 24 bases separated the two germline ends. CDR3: CASSPQTGRGFSGYTF. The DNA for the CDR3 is TGTGCCAGCAGTCCCCAGACAGGTCGGGGTTTTTCGGGCTACACCTTC.

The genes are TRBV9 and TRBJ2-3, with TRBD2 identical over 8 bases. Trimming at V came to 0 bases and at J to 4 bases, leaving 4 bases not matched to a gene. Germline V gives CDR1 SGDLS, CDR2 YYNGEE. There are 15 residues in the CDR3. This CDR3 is CASSVVAGTADTQYF. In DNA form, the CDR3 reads TGTGCCAGCAGCGTAGTAGCGGGAACCGCAGATACGCAGTATTTT.

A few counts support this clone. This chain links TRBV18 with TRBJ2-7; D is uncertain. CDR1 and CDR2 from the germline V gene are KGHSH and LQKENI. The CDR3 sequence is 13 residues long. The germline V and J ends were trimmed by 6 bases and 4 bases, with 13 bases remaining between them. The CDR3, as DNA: TGTGCCAGCTCCCCGACGGCAGGTTACGAGCAGTACTTC. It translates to CASSPTAGYEQYF.

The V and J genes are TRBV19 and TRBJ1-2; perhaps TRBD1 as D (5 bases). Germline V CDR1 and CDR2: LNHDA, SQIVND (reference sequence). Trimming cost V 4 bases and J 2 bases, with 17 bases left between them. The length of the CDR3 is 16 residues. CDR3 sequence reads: CASSTSARQKNYGYTF. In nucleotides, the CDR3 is TGTGCCAGTAGTACCTCTGCGAGACAGAAAAACTATGGCTACACCTTC.

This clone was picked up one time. CDR3 DNA sequence: TGTGCCAGCAGTGGCGGGGGCCGTATCACTGAAGCTTTCTTT. Its translation: CASSGGGRITEAFF. V usage is TRBV6-6 and J usage is TRBJ1-1; tentative D call: TRBD1 (6 bases). This CDR3 is 14 amino acids long. Per germline, CDR1 MNHNY and CDR2 SVGAGI (reference sequence). Trimming removed 5 bases from V and 4 bases from J, with 14 bases in between.

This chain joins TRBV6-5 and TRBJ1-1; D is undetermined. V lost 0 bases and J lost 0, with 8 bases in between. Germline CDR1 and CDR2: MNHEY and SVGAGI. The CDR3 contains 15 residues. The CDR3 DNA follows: TGTGCCAGCAGTTACTCGTGGCAGATGAACACTGAAGCTTTCTTT. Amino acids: CASSYSWQMNTEAFF.

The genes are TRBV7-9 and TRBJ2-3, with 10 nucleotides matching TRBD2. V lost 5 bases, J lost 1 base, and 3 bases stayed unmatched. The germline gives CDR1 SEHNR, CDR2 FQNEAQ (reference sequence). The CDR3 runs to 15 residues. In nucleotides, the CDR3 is TGTGCCAGCAGCGATACTAGCGGGGGCACAGATACGCAGTATTTT. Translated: CASSDTSGGTDTQYF.

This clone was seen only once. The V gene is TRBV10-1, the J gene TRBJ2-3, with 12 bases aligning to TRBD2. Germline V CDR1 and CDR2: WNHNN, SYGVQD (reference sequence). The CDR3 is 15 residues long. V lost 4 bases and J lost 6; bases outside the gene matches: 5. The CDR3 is CASSGLAGVWDTQYF. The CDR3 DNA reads TGCGCCAGCAGTGGACTAGCGGGAGTGTGGGATACGCAGTATTTT.

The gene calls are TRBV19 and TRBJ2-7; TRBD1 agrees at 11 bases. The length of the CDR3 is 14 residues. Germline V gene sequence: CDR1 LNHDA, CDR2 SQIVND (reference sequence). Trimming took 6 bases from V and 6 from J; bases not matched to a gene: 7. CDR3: CASSSWGQGGEQYF. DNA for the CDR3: TGTGCCAGTAGCTCTTGGGGACAGGGGGGCGAGCAGTACTTC.

The CDR3 DNA sequence: TGTGCCAGCAGTCTAGCGGTACCCTACAATGAGCAGTTCTTC. It is translated as CASSLAVPYNEQFF. The genes are TRBV6-5 and TRBJ2-1, with 7 bases lining up with TRBD2. The CDR3 extends over 14 amino acids. Germline-derived CDR1 and CDR2 are MNHEY and SVGAGI. J was trimmed by 2 bases and V by 5 bases; bases with no gene match: 3.